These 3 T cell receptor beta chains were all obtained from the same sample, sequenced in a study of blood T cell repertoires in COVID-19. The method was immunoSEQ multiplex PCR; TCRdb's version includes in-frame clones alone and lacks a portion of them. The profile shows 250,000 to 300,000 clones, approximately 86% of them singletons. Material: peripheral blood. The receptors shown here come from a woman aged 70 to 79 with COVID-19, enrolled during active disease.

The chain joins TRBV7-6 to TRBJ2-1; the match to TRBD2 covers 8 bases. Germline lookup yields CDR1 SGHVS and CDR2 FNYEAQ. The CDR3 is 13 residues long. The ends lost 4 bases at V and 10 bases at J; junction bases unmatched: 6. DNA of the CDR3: TGTGCCAGCAGCTCGGGGGGGATGGTCGAGCAGTTCTTC. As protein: CASSSGGMVEQFF.

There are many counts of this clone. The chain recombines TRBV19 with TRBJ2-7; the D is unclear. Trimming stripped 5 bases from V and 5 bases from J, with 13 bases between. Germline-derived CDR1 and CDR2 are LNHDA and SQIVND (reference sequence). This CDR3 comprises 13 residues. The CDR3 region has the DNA TGTGCCAGTAGTCAGGCCAGCAAACACGAGCAGTACTTC. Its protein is CASSQASKHEQYF.

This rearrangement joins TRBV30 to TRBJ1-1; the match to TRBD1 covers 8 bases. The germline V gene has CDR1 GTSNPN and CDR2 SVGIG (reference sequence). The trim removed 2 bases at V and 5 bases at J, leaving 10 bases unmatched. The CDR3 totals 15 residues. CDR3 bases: TGTGCCTGGAGTCCTCTGGACAGGGCGGTGACTGAAGCTTTCTTT. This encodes CAWSPLDRAVTEAFF.